A single sample gave rise to the 16 T cell receptor beta chains below, sequenced in a study of cytomegalovirus exposure and HLA in healthy donors. PCR employed 60 Vbeta and 13 Jbeta primers. Produced via immunoSEQ multiplex PCR; TCRdb's table is partial and in-frame only. The profile shows some 110,000 clones, around three quarters of them singletons. Sequenced: PBMCs. The receptors here all came from a man between 25 and 39 years old in good health and CMV-seropositive.

V is TRBV6-1 and J is TRBJ1-1; D may be TRBD1 (5 bases). Germline CDR1 reads MNHNS; CDR2 reads SASEGT. The CDR3 covers 14 residues. V gave up 2 bases and J gave up 3 bases, with 10 bases separating them. The CDR3 sequence is CASSEPGGDTEAFF. CDR3 coding DNA: TGTGCCAGCAGTGAACCGGGGGGGGACACTGAAGCTTTCTTT.

The chain has TRBV7-6 and TRBJ1-3, with unresolved D. Germline V lookup: CDR1 SGHVS, CDR2 FNYEAQ. V was trimmed by 10 bases and J by 0 bases, leaving 16 bases between them. The CDR3 loop spans 15 amino acids. The DNA of the CDR3 is TGTGCCACCACCCCCGGGGAGGGCTCTGGAAACACCATATATTTT. This sequence encodes CATTPGEGSGNTIYF.

The chain uses TRBV2 and TRBJ2-1; 8 positions match TRBD2. The germline gives CDR1 SNHLY, CDR2 FYNNEI. CDR3 length: 15 amino acids. After removal of 6 bases from V and 9 bases from J, the junction contained 13 bases not matched to a gene. In DNA, the CDR3 is TGTGCCAGCAGCGCCACCGGACTAGCCGAGGGTGAGCAGTTCTTC. It yields the protein CASSATGLAEGEQFF.

This clone was seen a single time. This rearrangement joins TRBV14 to TRBJ2-1; tentatively, D is TRBD2 (6 bases). Germline loops: CDR1 SGHDN, CDR2 FVKESK. The CDR3 is 14 residues long. V dropped 1 base and J dropped 8 bases, with 12 bases sitting between them. CDR3 DNA sequence: TGTGCCAGCAGCCAAGGGAGGGACCGCCATGAGCAGTTCTTC. Its translation: CASSQGRDRHEQFF.

This clone turned up a few times. The chain is built from TRBV18 and TRBJ1-4, with 7 bases aligning to TRBD1. Germline CDR1 and CDR2: KGHSH and LQKENI. J gave up 6 bases and V 3 bases, and 4 bases lay outside the gene matches. This CDR3 comprises 14 residues. CDR3 residues: CASSPFRGDEKLFF. As DNA, the CDR3 is TGTGCCAGCTCACCGTTCAGGGGGGATGAAAAACTGTTTTTT. Full variable domain (outside the CDR3, taken from reference TRBV18 and TRBJ1-4): NAGVMQNPRHLVRRRGQEARLRCSPMKGHSHVYWYRQLPEEGLKFMVYLQKENIIDESGMPKERFSAEFPKEGPSILRIQQVVRGDSAAYFCASSPFRGDEKLFFGSGTQLSVL.

At least ten counts were recorded for this clone. This sequence joins TRBV10-2 and TRBJ2-2; D is possibly TRBD1 (5 bases). The CDR3 is made up of 13 amino acids. Germline V lookup: CDR1 WSHSY, CDR2 SAAADI. The V and J ends lost 3 bases and 3 bases respectively, with 5 bases between them. CDR3 coding DNA: TGCGCCAGCAGTGACAGGGACACCGGGGAGCTGTTTTTT. Its translation: CASSDRDTGELFF.

V and J are TRBV5-1 and TRBJ2-7; D perhaps matches TRBD2 (5 bases). From germline, CDR1 is SGHRS and CDR2 YFSETQ. This CDR3 is 11 amino acids long. Trimming cost V 4 bases and J 5 bases, with 7 bases left between them. The CDR3 region is CASSEGNEQYF. The CDR3 bases are TGCGCCAGCAGCGAGGGCAACGAGCAGTACTTC.

The chain carries TRBV19 and TRBJ2-1, with 11 bases lining up with TRBD1. The CDR3 has 15 residues. V shed 4 bases, J shed 6 bases, and the junction held 5 bases outside the gene matches. CDR1 is LNHDA, CDR2 SQIVND, per germline (reference sequence). This CDR3 is CASSRSGQGGNEQFF. The CDR3 DNA reads as TGTGCCAGTAGTAGATCGGGACAGGGGGGCAATGAGCAGTTCTTC.

This rearrangement joins TRBV28 to TRBJ1-4; maybe TRBD1 (5 bases). Germline CDR1 reads MDHEN; CDR2 reads SYDVKM. V was pared by 5 bases and J by 7 bases, with 20 bases between. This CDR3 contains 16 residues. The CDR3 DNA sequence: TGTGCCAGCAGTGCTCCTGGGCGGGGGAGTCGTGAAAAACTGTTTTTT. It translates to CASSAPGRGSREKLFF.

The chain employs TRBV25-1 and TRBJ1-5; 7 nucleotides line up with TRBD1. Germline V lookup: CDR1 MGHDK, CDR2 SYGVNS. This CDR3 is built from 18 residues. The junction had 13 bases not matched to a gene; V was cut back by 3 bases and J by 2 bases. Here the CDR3 reads CASSDSKGASRGNQPQHF. The DNA of the CDR3 is TGTGCCAGCAGTGATTCGAAGGGGGCCTCCCGGGGCAATCAGCCCCAGCATTTT.

The chain carries TRBV6-1 and TRBJ2-5; TRBD1 aligns across 7 bases. CDR3 size: 14 residues. V lost 6 bases, J lost 5 bases, and 9 bases stayed unmatched. The germline V gene has CDR1 MNHNS and CDR2 SASEGT. The CDR3 sequence: CASSLDRARETQYF. The CDR3, as DNA: TGTGCCAGCAGCCTCGACAGGGCCAGGGAGACCCAGTACTTC.

J is TRBJ1-6 and V is TRBV11-2, with TRBD1 matching 7 bases. CDR3 size: 17 residues. Trimming cost V 5 bases and J 7 bases; bases outside gene matches: 14. The germline V gene has CDR1 SGHAT and CDR2 FQNNGV. For the CDR3, the DNA is TGTGCCAGCAGCCCCTTTGTCGACAGGGCTGAGAATTCACCCCTCCACTTT. Translated: CASSPFVDRAENSPLHF.

The chain couples TRBV30 to TRBJ2-3; 9 nucleotides match TRBD2. With V trimmed by 2 bases and J by 1 base, 4 bases remained unmatched. Germline assignment: CDR1 GTSNPN and CDR2 SVGIG (reference sequence). This CDR3 is built from 15 residues. CDR3 residues: CAWSRGGRGTDTQYF. CDR3 DNA: TGTGCCTGGAGTAGAGGCGGGAGGGGCACAGATACGCAGTATTTT.

The chain couples TRBV15 to TRBJ1-2; D possibly corresponds to TRBD1 (5 bases). The CDR3 is 18 residues long. The germline gives CDR1 LNHNV, CDR2 YYDKDF (reference sequence). Trimming took 0 bases from V and 5 from J, leaving 22 bases between them. The CDR3 DNA sequence: TGTGCCACCAGCAGAGAGAAGGCAGGGTCGAGATTTGGGTATGGCTACACCTTC. Translation: CATSREKAGSRFGYGYTF.

V gene TRBV30 combines with J gene TRBJ2-7; 7 bases map to TRBD1. CDR1 and CDR2 from the germline V gene are GTSNPN and SVGIG (reference sequence). V lost 2 bases and J lost 7; bases outside the gene matches: 11. This CDR3 spans 14 amino acids. CDR3 nucleotide sequence: TGTGCCTGGAGTCGACAGGGTACCTTGGGAGAGCAGTACTTC. Protein sequence: CAWSRQGTLGEQYF.

The CDR3 here is CASTGADAQYF. The CDR3 DNA follows: TGTGCCAGCACAGGCGCCGACGCGCAGTACTTC. The chain joins TRBV2 to TRBJ2-7; D not certain. V lost 7 bases, J lost 9 bases, and 13 bases lay in between. Germline CDR1 SNHLY, CDR2 FYNNEI. This CDR3 is built from 11 residues.